This note documents a single T cell receptor beta chain sequence. Antigen: not known. This table comes from immunoSEQ multiplex PCR, and its TCRdb copy is limited to in-frame clones, with some not included. Among fewer than 110,000 clones listed, around nine tenths were seen once. The record originates from a study of T cell responses to AZD1222 COVID-19 vaccine. Findings and caveats of the study: The number of AZD1222 recipients seropositive at baseline was only 5 to 7.

The CDR3 extends over 14 amino acids. V was pared by 4 bases and J by 7 bases, with 7 bases of the junction left unmatched. Germline values: CDR1 SGHRS, CDR2 YFSETQ. This clonotype originated in an adult in good health. The chain is built from TRBV5-1 and TRBJ2-1; 8 positions match TRBD1. Sequencing was performed on peripheral blood, taken on day 0 of AZD1222 vaccination. CDR3: CASSAGTGGNEQFF. CDR3 in DNA: TGCGCCAGCAGCGCGGGGACAGGAGGGAATGAGCAGTTCTTC.